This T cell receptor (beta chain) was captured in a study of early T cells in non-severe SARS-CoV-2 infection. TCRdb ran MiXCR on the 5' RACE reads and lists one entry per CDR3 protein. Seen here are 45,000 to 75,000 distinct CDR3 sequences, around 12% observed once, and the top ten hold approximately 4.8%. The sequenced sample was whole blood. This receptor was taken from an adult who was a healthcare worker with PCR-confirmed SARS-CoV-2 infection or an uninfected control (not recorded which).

The CDR3, as DNA: TGTGCCAGCAGTTACGGCACTTTGCCCTATGGCTACACCTTC. This sequence encodes CASSYGTLPYGYTF. V usage is TRBV6-5 and J usage is TRBJ1-2, with D unclear. Trimming pared 2 bases from V and 4 bases from J, leaving 11 bases between. Germline V gene data show CDR1 as MNHEY and CDR2 as SVGAGI. The CDR3 totals 14 residues.